The present entry profiles one T cell receptor beta chain with its context. The antigen is unknown. Germline V gene sequence: CDR1 KGHDR, CDR2 SFDVKD. V gave up 4 bases and J gave up 7 bases; unmatched junction bases: 7. The CDR3 runs 14 residues. TCRdb re-analysed the 5' RACE reads in MiXCR, keeping a single row per CDR3 protein. The sample holds about 350,000 distinct CDR3 sequences, approximately 14% seen once. These data come from a study of T-cell memory formation after mild COVID-19. Study outcomes and limitations: Clones shrinking from day 15 to 85 showed even CD4/CD8 mixes; later expanders tilted CD4+. The finding that pre-infection memory included some responding clones suggested that cross-reactive memory joined. The main location of contracting CD4+ clones was CM and EM, and that of contracting CD8+ clones was EMRA.

The sequence was collected from a man between 18 and 35 years old who had mild COVID-19 (a few samples of this study predate the infection). Cell type and time point are not known. Sequencing was carried out using PBMCs or a T cell subset sorted from them (not recorded which). The chain carries TRBV24-1 and TRBJ1-1; 8 nucleotides align to TRBD1. The CDR3 spells CATSENSGGNEAFF. Written as DNA, the CDR3 is TGTGCCACCAGTGAGAACTCAGGGGGCAATGAAGCTTTCTTT.